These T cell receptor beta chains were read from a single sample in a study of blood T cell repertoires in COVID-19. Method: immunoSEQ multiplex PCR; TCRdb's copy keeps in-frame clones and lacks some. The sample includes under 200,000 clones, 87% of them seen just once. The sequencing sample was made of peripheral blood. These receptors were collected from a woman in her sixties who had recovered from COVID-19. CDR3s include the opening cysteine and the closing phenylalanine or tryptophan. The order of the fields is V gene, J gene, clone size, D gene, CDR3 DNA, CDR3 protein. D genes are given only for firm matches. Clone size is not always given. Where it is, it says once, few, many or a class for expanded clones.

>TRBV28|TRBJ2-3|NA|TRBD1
TGTGCCAGCAGTACAGGGGGCTATCCCACAGATACGCAGTATTTT
CASSTGGYPTDTQYF
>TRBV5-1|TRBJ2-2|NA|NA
TGCGCCAGCAGCTTGGATGGTGCGACAAACACCGGGGAGCTGTTTTTT
CASSLDGATNTGELFF
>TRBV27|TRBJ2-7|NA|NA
TGTGCCAGCAGCGGGGGACCTTCCTACGAGCAGTACTTC
CASSGGPSYEQYF
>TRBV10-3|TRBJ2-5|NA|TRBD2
TGTGCCATCGGGACTAGCGGGCCGAATCAGTACTTC
CAIGTSGPNQYF
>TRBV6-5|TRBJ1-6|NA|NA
TGTGCCAGCAGCCCGAGGGGGGGGAAGTCACCCCTCCACTTT
CASSPRGGKSPLHF
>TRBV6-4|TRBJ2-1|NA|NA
TGTGCCAGGGGTGCGGTCCTTCCCTACAATGAGCAGTTCTTC
CARGAVLPYNEQFF
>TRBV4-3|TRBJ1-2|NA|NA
TGCGCCAGCAGCCAAGCACCAAGCTCCTATGGCTACACCTTC
CASSQAPSSYGYTF
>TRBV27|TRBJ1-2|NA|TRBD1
TGTGCCAGCAGTCCGCGACAGGGGATAGGCTACACCTTC
CASSPRQGIGYTF
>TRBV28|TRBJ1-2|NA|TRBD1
TGTGCCTCGAATGGAGGGGGCCAAGGCTACACCTTC
CASNGGGQGYTF
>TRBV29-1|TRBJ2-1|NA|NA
TGCAGCGTTGAAGGGCCAGGAGGCAGGGGCTACAATGAGCAGTTCTTC
CSVEGPGGRGYNEQFF
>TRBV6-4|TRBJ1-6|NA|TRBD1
TGTGCCAGCAGTGCGGGACAGGGATTTGATTCACCCCTCCACTTT
CASSAGQGFDSPLHF
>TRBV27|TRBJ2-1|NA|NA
TGTGCCAGCAGTTCAGTCCCTCGGGGGGAGCAGTTCTTC
CASSSVPRGEQFF
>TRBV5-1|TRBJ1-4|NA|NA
TGCGCCAGCAGCTTGCAAGCGGACAGTAATGAAAAACTGTTTTTT
CASSLQADSNEKLFF
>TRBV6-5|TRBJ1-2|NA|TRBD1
TGTGCCAGCAGCCGTCCCGGGACAGGCTCCTATGGCTACACCTTC
CASSRPGTGSYGYTF
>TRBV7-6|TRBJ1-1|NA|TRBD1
TGTGCCAGCAGCTTAGAAGGACAGGTGGGCACTGAAGCTTTCTTT
CASSLEGQVGTEAFF
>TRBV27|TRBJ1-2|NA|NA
TGTGCCAGCAGTCCCAGGGGTCGCACAGATGGCTACACCTTC
CASSPRGRTDGYTF
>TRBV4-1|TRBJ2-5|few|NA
TGCGCCAGCAGCCAAAGGGATAGGGAGGATGAGACCCAGTACTTC
CASSQRDREDETQYF
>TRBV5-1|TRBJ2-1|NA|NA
TGCGCCAGCAGCTTGTCCGGGGGTGAGCAGTTCTTC
CASSLSGGEQFF
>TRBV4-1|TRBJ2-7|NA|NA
TGCGCCAGCAGCCAAGTTACGTCAGGTTCCTACGAGCAGTACTTC
CASSQVTSGSYEQYF
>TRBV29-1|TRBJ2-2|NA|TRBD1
TGCAGCGCAGGATTTGTAGGGGGCGGAAACACCGGGGAGCTGTTTTTT
CSAGFVGGGNTGELFF
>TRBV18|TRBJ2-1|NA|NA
TGTGCCAGCTCACCACCTGCAGGGGATAGTGAGCAGTTCTTC
CASSPPAGDSEQFF
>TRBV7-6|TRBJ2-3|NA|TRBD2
TGTGCCAGCAGCTTCATCGCGTCTTTAGGGGGACTAGCGGAGACCACGCAGTATTTT
CASSFIASLGGLAETTQYF
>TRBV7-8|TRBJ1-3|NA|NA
TGTGCCAGCAGCTTAGTACAGGGAACTGGAAACACCATATATTTT
CASSLVQGTGNTIYF
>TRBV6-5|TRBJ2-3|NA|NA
TGTGCCAGCAGGATAAAGCTTAGCACAGATACGCAGTATTTT
CASRIKLSTDTQYF
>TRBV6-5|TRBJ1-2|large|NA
TGTGCCGGAGCCGGGCGGGATGACTATGGCTACACCTTC
CAGAGRDDYGYTF
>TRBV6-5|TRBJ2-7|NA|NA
TGTGCCATCCGCAAAGGGACAAGTACCTACGAGCAGTACTTC
CAIRKGTSTYEQYF
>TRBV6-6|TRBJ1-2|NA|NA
TGTGCCAGCAGTTACCAGGGCAGGGGCTATGGCTACACCTTC
CASSYQGRGYGYTF
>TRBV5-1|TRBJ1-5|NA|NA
TGCGCCAGCAGCTTCGGGTTGCGGGAACAGCCCCAGCATTTT
CASSFGLREQPQHF
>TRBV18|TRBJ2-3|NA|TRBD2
TGTGCCAGCTCACCCCGGGGGGACCGCACAGATACGCAGTATTTT
CASSPRGDRTDTQYF
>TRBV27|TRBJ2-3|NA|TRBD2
TGTGCCAGCAGTTTATATGGACTAGCGGGGGGCCAGGAGGCAGATACGCAGTATTTT
CASSLYGLAGGQEADTQYF
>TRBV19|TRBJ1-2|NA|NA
TGTGCCAGTAAAGGTCCAGGGAACTATGGCTACACCTTC
CASKGPGNYGYTF
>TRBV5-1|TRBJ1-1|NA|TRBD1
TGCGCCAGCAGCGAGGGACAGCCAGCCGGAGCAGCTTTCTTT
CASSEGQPAGAAFF
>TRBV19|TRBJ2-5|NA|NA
TGTGCCAGTAGTATGTCCCGCGGTGAGACCCAGTACTTC
CASSMSRGETQYF
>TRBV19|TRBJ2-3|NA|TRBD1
TGTGCCAGCAGGGACAGTACCAGAGGAGATACGCAGTATTTT
CASRDSTRGDTQYF
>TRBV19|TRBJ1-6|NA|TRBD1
TGTGCAAGTTCTAGGGACAGGGTGTTTAGCTCCTATAATTCACCCCTCCACTTT
CASSRDRVFSSYNSPLHF
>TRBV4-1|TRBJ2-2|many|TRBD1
TGCGCCAGCAGTTCAGGGACAGCACCAATGAACACCGGGGAGCTGTTTTTT
CASSSGTAPMNTGELFF
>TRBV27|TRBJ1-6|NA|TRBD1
TGTGCCAGCAGTCCTGGACAGGGGAGATCACCCCTCCACTTT
CASSPGQGRSPLHF
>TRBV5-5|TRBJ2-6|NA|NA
TGTGCCAGCAGCCGGGTGAGGGCCAACGTCCTGACTTTC
CASSRVRANVLTF
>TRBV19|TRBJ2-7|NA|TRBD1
TGTGCCAGTAGTTGGACAGGGAACTACGAGCAGTACTTC
CASSWTGNYEQYF
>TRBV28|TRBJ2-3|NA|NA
TGTGCCAGCAGTTTAACTGGAGACGCAGATACGCAGTATTTT
CASSLTGDADTQYF
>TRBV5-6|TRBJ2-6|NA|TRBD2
TGTGCCAGCAGCCCAGGGAGGGCTGGGGCCAACGTCCTGACTTTC
CASSPGRAGANVLTF
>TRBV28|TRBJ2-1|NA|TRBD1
TGTGCCAGCAGTTTGCCAGGGGGCGCCTCAGAGATCGATGAGCAGTTCTTC
CASSLPGGASEIDEQFF
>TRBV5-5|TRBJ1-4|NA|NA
TGTGCCAGCAGCTTAAACCCGAGAGAAAAACTGTTTTTT
CASSLNPREKLFF
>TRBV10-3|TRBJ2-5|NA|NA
TGTGCCATCAGTGATACACAGGGTCGCGAGACCCAGTACTTC
CAISDTQGRETQYF
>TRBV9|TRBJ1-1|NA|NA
TGTGCCAGCAGCGTAGGCCCCAGGCCCGAAGCTTTCTTT
CASSVGPRPEAFF
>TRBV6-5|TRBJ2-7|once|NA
TGTGCCAGCAGTTACAGGGAGAGGGCCTACGAGCAGTACTTC
CASSYRERAYEQYF
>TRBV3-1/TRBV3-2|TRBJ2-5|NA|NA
TGTGCCAGCAGCCAAAGTGGGCTTGGACTATCAGAGACCCAGTACTTC
CASSQSGLGLSETQYF
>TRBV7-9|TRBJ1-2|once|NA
TGTGCCAGCAGCACGGGAGTAGCCAACTATGGCTACACCTTC
CASSTGVANYGYTF
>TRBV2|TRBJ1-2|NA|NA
TGTGCCAGCAGTGTGGACAGTGATAGCTATGGCTACACCTTC
CASSVDSDSYGYTF
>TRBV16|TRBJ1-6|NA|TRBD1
TGTGCCAGCAGCCAATCGGGACAGGGATATAATTCACCCCTCCACTTT
CASSQSGQGYNSPLHF
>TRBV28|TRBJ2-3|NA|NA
TGTGCCAGCAGGCCTGACATTTACACAGATACGCAGTATTTT
CASRPDIYTDTQYF
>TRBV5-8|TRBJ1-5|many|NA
TGTGCCAGCAGCTTGGTAACAGTATATAATAGCAATCAGCCCCAGCATTTT
CASSLVTVYNSNQPQHF
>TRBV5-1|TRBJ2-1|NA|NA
TGCGCCAGCAGCTTGGCCGTGAGACCCGGCTCGAGCGGGGAGCAGTTCTTC
CASSLAVRPGSSGEQFF
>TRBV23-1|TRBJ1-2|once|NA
TGCGCCAGCAGAGGAGTCCGAAGGATTAACTATGGCTACACCTTC
CASRGVRRINYGYTF
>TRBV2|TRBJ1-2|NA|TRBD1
TGTGCCAGCTCTGCGTGGGACAGGGGTTGGGGCTACACCTTC
CASSAWDRGWGYTF